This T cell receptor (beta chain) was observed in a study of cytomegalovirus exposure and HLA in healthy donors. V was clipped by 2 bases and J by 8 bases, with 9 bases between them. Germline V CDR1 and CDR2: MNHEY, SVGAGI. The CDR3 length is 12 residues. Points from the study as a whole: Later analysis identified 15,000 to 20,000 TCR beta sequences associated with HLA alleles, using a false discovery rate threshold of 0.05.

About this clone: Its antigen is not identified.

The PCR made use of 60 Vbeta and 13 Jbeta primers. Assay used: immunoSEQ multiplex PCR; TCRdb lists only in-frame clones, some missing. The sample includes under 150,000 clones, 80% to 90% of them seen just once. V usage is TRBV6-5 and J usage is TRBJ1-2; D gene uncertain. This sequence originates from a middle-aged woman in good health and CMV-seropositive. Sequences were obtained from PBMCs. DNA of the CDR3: TGTGCCAGCAGTTACGAGGGAGAGGGCTACACCTTC. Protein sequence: CASSYEGEGYTF.